This is a list of T cell receptor beta chains from one sample in a study of identical twins. TCRdb reprocessed the 5' RACE reads with MiXCR, giving one entry per CDR3 protein. The top ten hold about 1.5% of the sample, which has 750,000 to 950,000 distinct CDR3 sequences, about 12% seen once. Another study also made use of these data, one on yellow fever vaccine responses in identical twins.

Sequencing used PBMCs. These TCRs come from a woman under 30 in good health. Both conserved end residues are part of each CDR3. D genes are given only for firm matches. Expanded clones get a size class; other rows say once, few or many, or leave the size out.

v_gene: TRBV9; d_gene: TRBD1; abundance: few; j_gene: TRBJ2-7; CDR3nt: TGTGCCAGCAGCGTAGCCCCGACAGGGGTCAGGACCTACGAGCAGTACTTC; CDR3aa: CASSVAPTGVRTYEQYF
v_gene: TRBV10-3; d_gene: .; abundance: .; j_gene: TRBJ2-1; CDR3nt: TGTGCCATCAGTGAGTCCCTAGGGAATGAGCAGTTCTTC; CDR3aa: CAISESLGNEQFF
v_gene: TRBV4-2; d_gene: .; abundance: .; j_gene: TRBJ2-1; CDR3nt: TGTGCCAGTACCCCATCTTCTGTGTCTAGGGGGAGAAGAGGTGAAGTCTCCTACAATGAGCAGTTCTTC; CDR3aa: CASTPSSVSRGRRGEVSYNEQFF
v_gene: TRBV7-2; d_gene: .; abundance: few; j_gene: TRBJ2-7; CDR3nt: TGTGCCAGCAGCCCTACAGTGAGCCAGAGCTCCTACGAGCAGTACTTC; CDR3aa: CASSPTVSQSSYEQYF
v_gene: TRBV12-3/TRBV12-4; d_gene: .; abundance: few; j_gene: TRBJ2-7; CDR3nt: TGTGCCAGCAGTTCATGGACGGTATACGAGCAGTACTTC; CDR3aa: CASSSWTVYEQYF
v_gene: TRBV28; d_gene: .; abundance: .; j_gene: TRBJ2-1; CDR3nt: TGTGCCATCCGGGACTCTGCCTACAATGAGCAGTTCTTC; CDR3aa: CAIRDSAYNEQFF
v_gene: TRBV14; d_gene: .; abundance: many; j_gene: TRBJ1-1; CDR3nt: TGTGCCAGCAGCCAAGTTTTGAGCGGGGGCACTGAAGCTTTCTTT; CDR3aa: CASSQVLSGGTEAFF
v_gene: TRBV5-1; d_gene: TRBD2; abundance: .; j_gene: TRBJ2-3; CDR3nt: TGCGCCAGCACACAAGGACTAGCGGGGCCTAGCACAGATACGCAGTATTTT; CDR3aa: CASTQGLAGPSTDTQYF
v_gene: TRBV5-1; d_gene: TRBD2; abundance: few; j_gene: TRBJ2-1; CDR3nt: TGCGCCAGCAGCTATGGGACTAGCGGGGGGGCCCGGGAGCAGTTCTTC; CDR3aa: CASSYGTSGGAREQFF
v_gene: TRBV20-1; d_gene: TRBD2; abundance: .; j_gene: TRBJ2-1; CDR3nt: TGCAGTGCCCCTAAGCGGGGATCGGGCGGTGAGCAGTTCTTC; CDR3aa: CSAPKRGSGGEQFF
v_gene: TRBV12-3/TRBV12-4; d_gene: TRBD2; abundance: .; j_gene: TRBJ2-5; CDR3nt: TGTGCCATCCAGAGAGCGGGGGGGTCCCAAGAGACCCAGTACTTC; CDR3aa: CAIQRAGGSQETQYF